The 28 T cell receptor beta chains below come from one sample, sequenced in a study of blood T cell repertoires in COVID-19. The protocol was immunoSEQ multiplex PCR, while the TCRdb copy is restricted to in-frame clones and leaves out a portion. This table has over 250,000 clones, around nine tenths appearing once. The sample was PBMCs or T cells enriched from blood (not recorded which). The receptors were gathered from a woman aged 18-35 years who had recovered from COVID-19.

This clone was observed a handful of times. The chain employs TRBV10-3 and TRBJ2-1; the match to TRBD2 covers 7 bases. The CDR3 spans 16 residues. The germline V gene has CDR1 ENHRY and CDR2 SYGVKD. With 0 bases clipped from V and 4 bases from J, the junction kept 6 bases outside the gene matches. The CDR3 DNA is TGTGCCATCAGTGAGTCGATGGGAGGGAAGTACAATGAGCAGTTCTTC. Residues: CAISESMGGKYNEQFF.

The rearrangement joins TRBV28 to TRBJ2-1, with D hard to call. CDR1 is MDHEN and CDR2 is SYDVKM in the germline V gene. The CDR3 is made up of 11 amino acids. Trimming took off 6 bases at V and 9 bases at J, with 9 bases between the two ends. For the CDR3, the DNA is TGTGCCAGCAGCCGTTCGGGTGAGCAGTTCTTC. It specifies CASSRSGEQFF.

V gene TRBV6-5 combines with J gene TRBJ2-1, with a possible D match to TRBD2 (5 bases). V was shortened by 8 bases and J by 7 bases, with 18 bases between the two germline ends. Germline lookup yields CDR1 MNHEY and CDR2 SVGAGI. The CDR3 is 14 residues long. The CDR3 sequence is CASGKSGISNEQFF. The CDR3 nucleotides read TGTGCCAGCGGAAAAAGCGGCATTTCTAATGAGCAGTTCTTC.

The chain combines TRBV27 with TRBJ1-1; 7 bases match TRBD1. Germline V gives CDR1 MNHEY, CDR2 SMNVEV (reference sequence). The V segment lost 2 bases and the J segment 7 bases; nucleotides outside the gene matches: 4. The CDR3 runs 13 residues. The CDR3, as DNA: TGTGCCAGCAGTTTACGACAGGGAAGTGAAGCTTTCTTT. Its translation is CASSLRQGSEAFF.

The chain combines TRBV11-3 with TRBJ2-2; the match to TRBD2 covers 10 bases. The CDR3 has 16 amino acids. Trimming at V came to 4 bases and at J to 3 bases, leaving 5 bases not matched to a gene. Germline-derived CDR1 and CDR2 are SGHNT and YENEEA. This chain's CDR3 is CASSSSGRGDTGELFF. CDR3 coding DNA: TGTGCCAGCAGCTCCAGCGGGAGGGGGGACACCGGGGAGCTGTTTTTT.

The chain couples TRBV19 to TRBJ1-2, with 7 bases aligning to TRBD1. The V gene end was trimmed by 5 bases and the J gene end by 7 bases; junction bases not matched to a gene: 7. This CDR3 is 13 amino acids long. CDR1 is LNHDA and CDR2 is SQIVND in the germline V gene (reference sequence). CDR3 nucleotide sequence: TGTGCCAGTAGTTCCCGGACAGGTTCTGGCTACACCTTC. This sequence encodes CASSSRTGSGYTF. The complete variable domain, with remaining parts taken from reference TRBV19 and TRBJ1-2, reads DGGITQSPKYLFRKEGQNVTLSCEQNLNHDAMYWYRQDPGQGLRLIYYSQIVNDFQKGDIAEGYSVSREKKESFPLTVTSAQKNPTAFYLCASSSRTGSGYTFGSGTRLTVV.

This rearrangement joins TRBV6-6 to TRBJ2-1, with D possibly being TRBD2 (6 bases). Germline V lookup: CDR1 MNHNY, CDR2 SVGAGI (reference sequence). The CDR3 totals 13 residues. V gave up 9 bases and J gave up 5 bases, with 14 bases separating them. The CDR3 nucleotides read TGTGCCAGGGCGGGGAGGACCAACAATGAGCAGTTCTTC. Translating gives CARAGRTNNEQFF.

The CDR3 DNA reads TGCGCCAGCAGCCGAGACGACTATCTAGCGGGAGGCTACGAGCAGTACTTC. Amino acid sequence: CASSRDDYLAGGYEQYF. The V gene is TRBV4-1, the J gene TRBJ2-7; 11 bases are shared with TRBD2. Germline V CDR1 and CDR2: MGHRA, YSYEKL. The CDR3 has 17 residues. After removal of 4 bases from V and 3 bases from J, the junction contained 11 bases not matched to a gene.

The rearrangement links TRBV10-3 to TRBJ1-5; D might be TRBD1 (6 bases). Germline V lookup: CDR1 ENHRY, CDR2 SYGVKD. This CDR3 is built from 14 residues. Trimming pared 6 bases from V and 0 bases from J, leaving 9 bases between. The CDR3 DNA reads as TGTGCCATCAGCCGGGACATTAGCAATCAGCCCCAGCATTTT. It codes for CAISRDISNQPQHF.

V and J are TRBV18 and TRBJ2-1; 10 nucleotides agree with TRBD1. The CDR3 is 14 amino acids. Germline trimming cut 6 bases from V and 9 bases from J; bases unmatched to any gene: 8. In germline, CDR1 is KGHSH, CDR2 LQKENI. The chain's CDR3 is CASSPGQGFGEQFF. The CDR3 bases are TGTGCCAGCTCGCCGGGACAGGGGTTCGGTGAGCAGTTCTTC. Full variable domain (rest looked up from reference TRBV18 and TRBJ2-1): NAGVMQNPRHLVRRRGQEARLRCSPMKGHSHVYWYRQLPEEGLKFMVYLQKENIIDESGMPKERFSAEFPKEGPSILRIQQVVRGDSAAYFCASSPGQGFGEQFFGPGTRLTVL.

This clone appeared a single time. The chain has TRBV4-1 and TRBJ2-1; the D gene is possibly TRBD2 (5 bases). This CDR3 contains 14 residues. The V and J ends lost 0 bases and 10 bases respectively, with 13 bases between them. Germline V gives CDR1 MGHRA, CDR2 YSYEKL. The chain's CDR3 is CASSQEEGFGEQFF. In DNA, the CDR3 is TGCGCCAGCAGCCAAGAAGAGGGTTTTGGAGAGCAGTTCTTC.

The chain couples TRBV5-1 to TRBJ2-7; TRBD1 aligns across 8 bases. This CDR3 spans 14 amino acids. The V gene's germline CDR1 is SGHRS and CDR2 YFSETQ. Trimming removed 7 bases from V and 7 bases from J; junction bases left unmatched: 13. DNA for the CDR3: TGCGCCAGCCGCTCAGGGACAGGCCTCTGGGAGCAGTACTTC. It is translated as CASRSGTGLWEQYF.

The V gene is TRBV9, the J gene TRBJ2-3; 8 nucleotides agree with TRBD2. The CDR3 runs 16 residues. Per the germline V gene, CDR1 is SGDLS and CDR2 is YYNGEE. With V trimmed by 6 bases and J by 2 bases, 11 bases remained unmatched. DNA for the CDR3: TGTGCCAGCACCGGCGGGGTAGCGGGGTCCACAGATACGCAGTATTTT. Protein product: CASTGGVAGSTDTQYF. The complete variable domain, with remaining parts taken from reference TRBV9 and TRBJ2-3, reads DSGVTQTPKHLITATGQRVTLRCSPRSGDLSVYWYQQSLDQGLQFLIQYYNGEERAKGNILERFSAQQFPDLHSELNLSSLELGDSALYFCASTGGVAGSTDTQYFGPGTRLTVL.

Here the CDR3 DNA reads TGTGCCAGCAGCTTAGGGCGGACAGATAATTCACCCCTCCACTTT. This sequence encodes CASSLGRTDNSPLHF. This rearrangement joins TRBV7-2 to TRBJ1-6; tentative D call: TRBD1 (6 bases). This CDR3 has 15 residues. V was trimmed by 1 base and J by 5 bases, leaving 9 bases between them. Germline CDR1 is SGHTA and CDR2 is FQGNSA. Combining the CDR3 with reference TRBV7-2 and TRBJ1-6 gives the whole variable domain GAGVSQSPSNKVTEKGKDVELRCDPISGHTALYWYRQSLGQGLEFLIYFQGNSAPDKSGLPSDRFSAERTGGSVSTLTIQRTQQEDSAVYLCASSLGRTDNSPLHFGNGTRLTVT.

This sequence joins TRBV30 and TRBJ1-2, with D possibly TRBD1 on 5 matching bases. Germline CDR1 is GTSNPN and CDR2 is SVGIG (reference sequence). The CDR3 runs to 13 residues. Trimming cost V 1 base and J 5 bases, with 11 bases left between them. This CDR3 is CAWSEGGAYGYTF. CDR3 nucleotides: TGTGCCTGGAGTGAGGGAGGGGCGTATGGCTACACCTTC.

This chain joins TRBV9 and TRBJ2-3, with 9 bases that match TRBD1. Germline lookup yields CDR1 SGDLS and CDR2 YYNGEE. V lost 3 bases and J lost 6; bases outside the gene matches: 8. This CDR3 spans 15 amino acids. The CDR3 region has the DNA TGTGCCAGCAGCGCAACGGACAGGGGCGGGGATACGCAGTATTTT. It yields the protein CASSATDRGGDTQYF.

This clone was recorded a few times. This sequence joins TRBV6-6 and TRBJ1-1; no clear D. V was pared by 5 bases and J by 1 base, with 8 bases between. Germline assignment: CDR1 MNHNY and CDR2 SVGAGI (reference sequence). CDR3 length: 13 amino acids. The CDR3 here is CASSVSGNTEAFF. Written as DNA, the CDR3 is TGTGCCAGCAGTGTCTCGGGGAACACTGAAGCTTTCTTT.

This clone has only one observation. The chain uses TRBV9 and TRBJ1-1; maybe TRBD1 (6 bases). The CDR3 is 14 amino acids. Per the germline V gene, CDR1 is SGDLS and CDR2 is YYNGEE. Between the trimmed V and J ends, which lost 4 bases and 0 bases, there was a span of 10 bases. This chain's CDR3 is CASSPGHMNTEAFF. CDR3 sequence (DNA): TGTGCCAGCAGCCCGGGACACATGAACACTGAAGCTTTCTTT. Using reference TRBV9 and TRBJ1-1 for the parts outside the CDR3, the full variable domain is DSGVTQTPKHLITATGQRVTLRCSPRSGDLSVYWYQQSLDQGLQFLIQYYNGEERAKGNILERFSAQQFPDLHSELNLSSLELGDSALYFCASSPGHMNTEAFFGQGTRLTVV.

This sequence joins TRBV7-6 and TRBJ2-7, with a tentative D call TRBD1 (6 bases). V lost 3 bases, J lost 1 base, and 10 bases lay in between. Germline assignment: CDR1 SGHVS and CDR2 FNYEAQ. The length of the CDR3 is 14 residues. Here the CDR3 reads CASSFPGTSYEQYF. The CDR3, as DNA: TGTGCCAGCAGCTTTCCCGGGACATCCTACGAGCAGTACTTC.

The gene calls are TRBV4-1 and TRBJ2-7, with 7 bases aligning to TRBD2. Germline CDR1 and CDR2: MGHRA and YSYEKL. The CDR3 has 15 residues. Losses at the gene ends were 4 bases for V and 5 bases for J; bases not matched to a gene: 11. Written as DNA, the CDR3 is TGCGCCAGCAGCCCCATATTAGCGGGTACTAACGAGCAGTACTTC. It translates to CASSPILAGTNEQYF.

This sequence joins TRBV27 and TRBJ1-5; 8 nucleotides line up with TRBD1. CDR1 is MNHEY, CDR2 SMNVEV, per germline (reference sequence). The CDR3 spans 16 residues. V was pared by 3 bases and J by 0 bases, with 4 bases of the junction left unmatched. CDR3 DNA: TGTGCCAGCAGTTTGACAGGGGACAATAGCAATCAGCCCCAGCATTTT. This translates into CASSLTGDNSNQPQHF.

The chain carries TRBV28 and TRBJ2-3; no reliable D call. Looked up from germline, CDR1 is MDHEN and CDR2 is SYDVKM. Deletions cut 6 bases from V and 4 bases from J, with 11 bases between. This CDR3 region has 13 residues. As DNA, the CDR3 is TGTGCCAGCAGAATACCCGCGGCAGATACGCAGTATTTT. Its translation is CASRIPAADTQYF.

This clone was picked up one time. DNA for the CDR3: TGCGCCAGCAGCCATTCGCGGACAGGGGAGACCTACGAGCAGTACTTC. Protein sequence: CASSHSRTGETYEQYF. This sequence joins TRBV4-3 and TRBJ2-7, with 9 bases fitting TRBD1. The CDR3 runs 16 residues. Per germline, CDR1 LGHNA and CDR2 YSLEER. Trimming took 3 bases from V and 2 from J; bases not matched to a gene: 8.

The rearrangement links TRBV5-1 to TRBJ2-1; 9 positions agree with TRBD1. Germline V gene data show CDR1 as SGHRS and CDR2 as YFSETQ. V was clipped by 3 bases and J by 5 bases; unmatched bases: 6. This CDR3 region has 15 residues. CDR3 region: CASSWTGVGDNEQFF. CDR3 in DNA: TGCGCCAGCAGCTGGACAGGGGTTGGTGACAATGAGCAGTTCTTC.

This clone was picked up one time. CDR3 coding DNA: TGTGCCAGCAGCTTATCGGGACTAGCGGGGGGGCCGGGAGAGACCCAGTACTTC. Encoded protein: CASSLSGLAGGPGETQYF. The rearrangement uses TRBV7-2 and TRBJ2-5; 16 bases line up with TRBD2. V lost 2 bases and J lost 4; bases outside the gene matches: 7. CDR3 length equals 18 residues. Germline CDR1 SGHTA, CDR2 FQGNSA.

CDR3 in DNA: TGTGCCAGCAGTTTAGGTTTTGGGCCCCAGCTCTACGAGCAGTACTTC. The encoded protein is CASSLGFGPQLYEQYF. The chain employs TRBV27 and TRBJ2-7; D ambiguous. This CDR3 region has 16 residues. Germline V lookup: CDR1 MNHEY, CDR2 SMNVEV (reference sequence). Trimming took off 2 bases at V and 3 bases at J, with 17 bases between the two ends.

This rearrangement joins TRBV20-1 to TRBJ2-1; 7 nucleotides agree with TRBD2. The germline V gene encodes CDR1 DFQATT and CDR2 SNEGSKA (reference sequence). This CDR3 has 14 residues. V shed 6 bases, J shed 2 bases, and the junction held 7 bases outside the gene matches. The DNA for the CDR3 is TGCAGTGCGAGTCGCGGGAGCGCCTACAATGAGCAGTTCTTC. Protein sequence: CSASRGSAYNEQFF.

V and J are TRBV29-1 and TRBJ2-7; D gene ambiguous. This CDR3 has 13 amino acids. The V and J ends lost 4 bases and 1 base respectively, with 11 bases between them. Germline V lookup: CDR1 SQVTM, CDR2 ANQGSEA. The CDR3 here is CSVVWQTSYEQYF. The DNA of the CDR3 is TGCAGCGTTGTGTGGCAGACTTCCTACGAGCAGTACTTC.